Below are 26 T cell receptor beta chains sequenced from a single sample in a study of response to subunit inactivated influenza vaccine. TCRdb re-analysed the RT-PCR reads in MiXCR, keeping a single row per CDR3 protein. This repertoire shows more than 550,000 distinct CDR3 sequences, 10% to 12% found once; its top ten account for roughly 9.6%. The sample was also linked to a second study, of T cells expressing NK-cell markers. This second study says: Making the TCR beta cDNA relied on 5'RACE template switching with UMIs.

The sequenced sample was PBMCs from blood, obtained on the day of vaccination. The receptors were gathered from a man in his forties or fifties who received an inactivated influenza vaccine.

This chain joins TRBV5-5 and TRBJ2-1; no definite D call. The CDR3 is made up of 15 amino acids. Per the germline V gene, CDR1 is SGHKS and CDR2 is YYEKEE (reference sequence). Trimming shortened V by 2 bases and J by 0 bases, and 9 bases separated the two germline ends. The CDR3: CASSFDSFSYNEQFF. In nucleotides, the CDR3 is TGTGCCAGCAGCTTTGACTCCTTCTCCTACAATGAGCAGTTCTTC.

This clonotype was counted a few times. The chain has TRBV7-8 and TRBJ2-3; D not resolved. Between the trimmed V and J ends, which lost 2 bases and 5 bases, there was a span of 17 bases. Germline loops: CDR1 SGHVS, CDR2 FQNEAQ. The CDR3 spans 16 residues. CDR3 nucleotides: TGTGCCAGCAGCTTACTTCGAACTAACCTAAAAGATACGCAGTATTTT. It yields the protein CASSLLRTNLKDTQYF.

This clonotype was picked up a small number of times. The chain is built from TRBV20-1 and TRBJ1-2; no reliable D call. The CDR3 spans 11 residues. Between the trimmed V and J ends, which lost 3 bases and 10 bases, there was a span of 12 bases. Germline V lookup: CDR1 DFQATT, CDR2 SNEGSKA (reference sequence). In DNA form, the CDR3 reads TGCAGTGCTAGGGTCGGGCTAGACTACACCTTC. The encoded protein is CSARVGLDYTF.

A few counts support this clonotype. This chain uses TRBV20-1 with TRBJ1-1; tentatively, D is TRBD1 (5 bases). CDR3 length: 15 residues. Germline V lookup: CDR1 DFQATT, CDR2 SNEGSKA (reference sequence). Trimming removed 1 base from V and 2 bases from J, with 14 bases in between. The DNA for the CDR3 is TGCAGTGCTAGAGTCAGATCCGGGGGAAACACTGAAGCTTTCTTT. Translated: CSARVRSGGNTEAFF.

This chain uses TRBV28 with TRBJ2-3, with 9 bases aligning to TRBD1. J lost 4 bases, V lost 8 bases, and 7 bases had no gene match. CDR1 and CDR2 (germline): MDHEN, SYDVKM. The CDR3 sequence is 14 residues long. CDR3: CASAGQGLPDTQYF. For the CDR3, the DNA is TGTGCCAGCGCGGGACAGGGACTCCCAGATACGCAGTATTTT. The full variable domain, rest sourced from reference TRBV28 and TRBJ2-3, is DVKVTQSSRYLVKRTGEKVFLECVQDMDHENMFWYRQDPGLGLRLIYFSYDVKMKEKGDIPEGYSVSREKKERFSLILESASTNQTSMYLCASAGQGLPDTQYFGPGTRLTVL.

This rearrangement joins TRBV12-3 or TRBV12-4 to TRBJ2-7, with D possibly TRBD2 on 5 matching bases. The V and J ends lost 6 bases and 0 bases respectively, with 12 bases between them. CDR3 length: 14 amino acids. CDR3 bases: TGTGCCAGCAGGTGGACTGCTAGCTCCTACGAGCAGTACTTC. Its translation: CASRWTASSYEQYF.

The sample holds a few counts of this clonotype. This chain joins TRBV7-9 and TRBJ2-7; D gene uncertain. Germline V lookup: CDR1 SEHNR, CDR2 FQNEAQ (reference sequence). This CDR3 spans 16 amino acids. Trimming cost V 5 bases and J 4 bases, with 21 bases left between them. The CDR3 spells CASSPNPRGKLYEQYF. The DNA of the CDR3 is TGTGCCAGCAGCCCCAATCCGCGCGGAAAATTGTACGAGCAGTACTTC.

The chain couples TRBV2 to TRBJ2-7, with 8 bases matching TRBD2. Germline-derived CDR1 and CDR2 are SNHLY and FYNNEI. The junction had 2 bases not matched to a gene; V was cut back by 7 bases and J by 0 bases. The length of the CDR3 is 13 residues. The chain's CDR3 is CASTGGSSYEQYF. CDR3 nucleotides: TGTGCCAGCACGGGAGGGAGCTCCTACGAGCAGTACTTC.

CDR3 amino acids: CASSLVPNTDTQYF. CDR3 DNA: TGTGCCAGCAGTTTAGTCCCAAACACAGATACGCAGTATTTT. The chain combines TRBV12-3 or TRBV12-4 with TRBJ2-3; no clear D. The CDR3 is 14 amino acids. Between the trimmed V and J ends, which lost 1 base and 2 bases, there was a span of 7 bases.

The chain couples TRBV6-5 to TRBJ2-7, with TRBD1 as a possible D gene (6 bases). Trimming took 2 bases from V and 3 from J, leaving 11 bases between them. CDR1 and CDR2 from the germline V gene are MNHEY and SVGAGI. This CDR3 has 14 residues. DNA of the CDR3: TGTGCCAGCAGTTACCGGGGACATGACTACGAGCAGTACTTC. As protein: CASSYRGHDYEQYF.

This clonotype was picked up many times. This chain uses TRBV2 with TRBJ1-5, with a possible D match to TRBD1 (6 bases). With 3 bases removed from V and 0 bases from J, the gap between germline ends came to 9 bases. Germline CDR1 and CDR2: SNHLY and FYNNEI. The CDR3 consists of 15 residues. CDR3 sequence reads: CASSDWDTSNQPQHF. Here the CDR3 DNA reads TGTGCCAGCAGTGACTGGGACACTAGCAATCAGCCCCAGCATTTT. Based on the CDR3 plus reference TRBV2 and TRBJ1-5, the full variable domain is EPEVTQTPSHQVTQMGQEVILRCVPISNHLYFYWYRQILGQKVEFLVSFYNNEISEKSEIFDDQFSVERPDGSNFTLKIRSTKLEDSAMYFCASSDWDTSNQPQHFGDGTRLSIL.

This chain links TRBV2 with TRBJ2-7, with TRBD1 identical over 10 bases. CDR1 and CDR2 (germline): SNHLY, FYNNEI. The CDR3 length is 12 residues. In nucleotides, the CDR3 is TGTGCTTCCGGACAGGGGGCCTACGAGCAGTACTTC. Translating it yields CASGQGAYEQYF.

This clonotype was recorded many times. The gene calls are TRBV12-3 or TRBV12-4 and TRBJ2-1; D is uncertain. Trimming left V 4 bases short and J 7 bases short, with 5 bases between. CDR3 length: 11 residues. In nucleotides, the CDR3 is TGTGCCAGCAGTTATCAAAATGAGCAGTTCTTC. This encodes CASSYQNEQFF.

The chain couples TRBV12-3 or TRBV12-4 to TRBJ1-1; D gene ambiguous. The CDR3 covers 13 residues. V gave up 5 bases and J gave up 0 bases, with 7 bases separating them. CDR3 protein: CASSNLMNTEAFF. The CDR3 DNA follows: TGTGCCAGCAGTAACCTTATGAACACTGAAGCTTTCTTT.

The J gene is TRBJ2-3, the V gene TRBV20-1; D is perhaps TRBD1 or TRBD2 (6 bases each). V was shortened by 0 bases and J by 6 bases, with 13 bases between the two germline ends. The V gene's germline CDR1 is DFQATT and CDR2 SNEGSKA (reference sequence). The CDR3 consists of 14 residues. The CDR3 region is CSARERGELDTQYF. The DNA of the CDR3 is TGCAGTGCTAGAGAAAGGGGGGAACTTGATACGCAGTATTTT.

The chain combines TRBV7-6 with TRBJ2-5; possibly TRBD1 or TRBD2 for D (5 bases each). V was shortened by 1 base and J by 4 bases, with 10 bases between the two germline ends. The germline V gene encodes CDR1 SGHVS and CDR2 FNYEAQ. The CDR3 has 14 residues. Here the CDR3 DNA reads TGTGCCAGCAGCTTAGGGGACGCAATAGAGACCCAGTACTTC. Protein: CASSLGDAIETQYF.

This sequence joins TRBV3-1 and TRBJ2-7; D uncertain. The CDR3 extends over 12 amino acids. CDR1 is LGHDT, CDR2 YNNKEL, per germline (reference sequence). With 3 bases removed from V and 6 bases from J, the gap between germline ends came to 9 bases. CDR3 residues: CASSQGKREQYF. CDR3 DNA sequence: TGTGCCAGCAGCCAGGGCAAGCGCGAGCAGTACTTC.

J is TRBJ2-7 and V is TRBV27; 9 nucleotides agree with TRBD2. Trimming removed 6 bases from V and 2 bases from J; junction bases left unmatched: 8. Germline CDR1 reads MNHEY; CDR2 reads SMNVEV (reference sequence). The CDR3 contains 15 residues. CDR3 coding DNA: TGTGCCAGCAGACCGGGACTAGCAGTCACCTACGAGCAGTACTTC. It yields the protein CASRPGLAVTYEQYF.

CDR3: CSGAKGRGGGRAGYEQYF. The DNA of the CDR3 is TGCAGTGGGGCCAAGGGAAGGGGTGGCGGGAGGGCCGGCTACGAGCAGTACTTC. The rearrangement uses TRBV20-1 and TRBJ2-7, with 9 bases lining up with TRBD2. The length of the CDR3 is 18 residues. Germline values: CDR1 DFQATT, CDR2 SNEGSKA (reference sequence). The V segment lost 7 bases and the J segment 3 bases; nucleotides outside the gene matches: 22.

This clonotype was detected only a few times. The gene calls are TRBV5-8 and TRBJ2-1; 8 positions agree with TRBD1. The V segment lost 3 bases and the J segment 5 bases; nucleotides outside the gene matches: 7. CDR3 size: 15 residues. Germline V lookup: CDR1 SGHTS, CDR2 YDEGEE. CDR3 amino acids: CASSSGQGLDNEQFF. The DNA for the CDR3 is TGTGCCAGCAGCTCAGGACAGGGCCTTGACAATGAGCAGTTCTTC.

The chain recombines TRBV30 with TRBJ1-4; tentative D call: TRBD1 (6 bases). Germline CDR1 and CDR2: GTSNPN and SVGIG (reference sequence). Trimming removed 3 bases at V and 3 bases at J, with 14 bases between. The CDR3 is 15 residues long. The CDR3 region has the DNA TGTGCCTGGAGAACGCCGGGGGGCCCTAATGAAAAACTGTTTTTT. Translation gives CAWRTPGGPNEKLFF.

This clonotype was observed a few times. The chain's CDR3 is CSAKAGGTGVSPLHF. The CDR3 DNA is TGCAGTGCTAAAGCCGGCGGGACAGGGGTTTCACCCCTCCACTTT. The chain joins TRBV20-1 to TRBJ1-6; 10 nucleotides match TRBD1. There are 15 residues in the CDR3. Per the germline V gene, CDR1 is DFQATT and CDR2 is SNEGSKA (reference sequence). J lost 9 bases, V lost 4 bases, and 9 bases had no gene match.

This clonotype was recorded a few times. The genes are TRBV29-1 and TRBJ1-2; a possible D gene is TRBD1 (6 bases). The CDR3 contains 13 residues. Per germline, CDR1 SQVTM and CDR2 ANQGSEA. Trimming cost V 3 bases and J 2 bases, with 10 bases left between them. The CDR3 region is CSVEGGTNYGYTF. CDR3 sequence (DNA): TGCAGCGTTGAGGGGGGGACAAACTATGGCTACACCTTC. The variable domain in full, completed from reference TRBV29-1 and TRBJ1-2, reads SAVISQKPSRDICQRGTSLTIQCQVDSQVTMMFWYRQQPGQSLTLIATANQGSEATYESGFVIDKFPISRPNLTFSTLTVSNMSPEDSSIYLCSVEGGTNYGYTFGSGTRLTVV.

This clonotype was observed a few times. The chain is built from TRBV29-1 and TRBJ2-1; maybe TRBD2 (6 bases). Germline V gives CDR1 SQVTM, CDR2 ANQGSEA. Trimming removed 6 bases at V and 3 bases at J, with 15 bases between. CDR3 size: 14 residues. This chain's CDR3 is CSVKGAGRYNEQFF. CDR3 DNA sequence: TGCAGCGTAAAGGGTGCGGGGCGCTACAATGAGCAGTTCTTC.

This clonotype was found a few times. This rearrangement joins TRBV5-1 to TRBJ1-1; possible D gene TRBD1, 6 bases. Trimming pared 0 bases from V and 1 base from J, leaving 10 bases between. The CDR3 extends over 15 amino acids. Germline V gene data show CDR1 as SGHRS and CDR2 as YFSETQ. CDR3 amino acids: CASSLGEGGNTEAFF. For the CDR3, the DNA is TGCGCCAGCAGCTTGGGCGAGGGGGGGAACACTGAAGCTTTCTTT.

The V and J genes are TRBV7-6 and TRBJ2-2; D unresolved. The germline CDR1 and CDR2 sequences are SGHVS and FNYEAQ. The CDR3 extends over 15 amino acids. V was trimmed by 5 bases and J by 3 bases, leaving 13 bases between them. The CDR3 DNA sequence: TGTGCCAGCAGCCTCAAGGTTCGAGACACCGGGGAGCTGTTTTTT. Translated, it gives CASSLKVRDTGELFF.